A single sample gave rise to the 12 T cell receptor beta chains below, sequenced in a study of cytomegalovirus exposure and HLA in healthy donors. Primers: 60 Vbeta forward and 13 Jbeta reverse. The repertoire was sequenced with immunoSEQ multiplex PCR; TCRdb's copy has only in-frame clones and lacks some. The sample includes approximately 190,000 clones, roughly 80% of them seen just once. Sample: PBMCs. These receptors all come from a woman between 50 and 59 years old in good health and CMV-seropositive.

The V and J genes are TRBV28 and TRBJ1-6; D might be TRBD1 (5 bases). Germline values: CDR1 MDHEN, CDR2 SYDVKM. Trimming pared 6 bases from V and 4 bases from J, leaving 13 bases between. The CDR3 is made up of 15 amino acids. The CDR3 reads CASSPPGLYNSPLHF. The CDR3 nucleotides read TGTGCCAGCAGCCCCCCGGGACTTTATAATTCACCCCTCCACTTT.

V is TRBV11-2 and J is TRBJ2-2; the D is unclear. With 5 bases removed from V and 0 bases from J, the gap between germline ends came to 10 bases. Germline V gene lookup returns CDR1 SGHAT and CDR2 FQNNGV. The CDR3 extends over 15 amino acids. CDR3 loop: CASSMGYTNTGELFF. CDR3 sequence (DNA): TGTGCCAGCAGCATGGGCTATACGAACACCGGGGAGCTGTTTTTT. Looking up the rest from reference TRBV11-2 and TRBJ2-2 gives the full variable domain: EAGVAQSPRYKIIEKRQSVAFWCNPISGHATLYWYQQILGQGPKLLIQFQNNGVVDDSQLPKDRFSAERLKGVDSTLKIQPAKLEDSAVYLCASSMGYTNTGELFFGEGSRLTVL.

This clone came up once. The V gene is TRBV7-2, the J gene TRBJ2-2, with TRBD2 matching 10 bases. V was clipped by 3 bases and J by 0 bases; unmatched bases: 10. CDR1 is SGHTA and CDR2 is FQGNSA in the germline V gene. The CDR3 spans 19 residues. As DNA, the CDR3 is TGTGCCAGCAGCTTTCCCGCGAAAACTAGCGGGGCGAACACCGGGGAGCTGTTTTTT. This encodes CASSFPAKTSGANTGELFF.

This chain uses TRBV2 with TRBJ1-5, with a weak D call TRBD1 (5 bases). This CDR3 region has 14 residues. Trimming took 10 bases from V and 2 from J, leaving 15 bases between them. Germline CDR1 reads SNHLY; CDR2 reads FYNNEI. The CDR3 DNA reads TGTGCCACCCAGGGAGGGACGGGCAATCAGCCCCAGCATTTT. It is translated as CATQGGTGNQPQHF.

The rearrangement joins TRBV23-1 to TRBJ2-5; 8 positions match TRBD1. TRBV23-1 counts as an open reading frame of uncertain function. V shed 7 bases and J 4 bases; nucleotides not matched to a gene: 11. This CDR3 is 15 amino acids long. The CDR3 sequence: CASTTSDRGGETQYF. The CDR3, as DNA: TGCGCCAGCACGACCTCTGACAGGGGAGGAGAGACCCAGTACTTC.

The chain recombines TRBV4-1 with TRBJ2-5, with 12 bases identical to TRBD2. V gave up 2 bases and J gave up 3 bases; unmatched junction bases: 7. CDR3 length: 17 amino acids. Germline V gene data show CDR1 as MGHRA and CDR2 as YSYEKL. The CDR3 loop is CASSQNPSSGGEETQYF. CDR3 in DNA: TGCGCCAGCAGCCAAAACCCCTCTAGCGGGGGGGAAGAGACCCAGTACTTC.

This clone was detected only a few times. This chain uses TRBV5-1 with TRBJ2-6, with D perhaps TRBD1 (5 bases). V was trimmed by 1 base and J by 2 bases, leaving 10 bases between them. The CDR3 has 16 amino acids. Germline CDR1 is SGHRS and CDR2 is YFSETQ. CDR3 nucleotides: TGCGCCAGCAGCTTGAGACAGTTTACTGGGGCCAACGTCCTGACTTTC. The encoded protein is CASSLRQFTGANVLTF. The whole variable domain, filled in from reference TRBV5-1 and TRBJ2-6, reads KAGVTQTPRYLIKTRGQQVTLSCSPISGHRSVSWYQQTPGQGLQFLFEYFSETQRNKGNFPGRFSGRQFSNSRSEMNVSTLELGDSALYLCASSLRQFTGANVLTFGAGSRLTVL.

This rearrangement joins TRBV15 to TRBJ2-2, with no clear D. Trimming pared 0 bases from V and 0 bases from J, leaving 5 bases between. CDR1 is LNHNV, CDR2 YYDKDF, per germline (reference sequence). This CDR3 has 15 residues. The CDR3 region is CATSRDPANTGELFF. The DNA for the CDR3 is TGTGCCACCAGCAGAGATCCGGCGAACACCGGGGAGCTGTTTTTT.

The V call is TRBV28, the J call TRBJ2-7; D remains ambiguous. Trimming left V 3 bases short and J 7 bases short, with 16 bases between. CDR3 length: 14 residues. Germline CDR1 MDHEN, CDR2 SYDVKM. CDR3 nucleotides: TGTGCCAGCAGTTTGCAACTACAACCTACGGAGCAGTACTTC. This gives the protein CASSLQLQPTEQYF.

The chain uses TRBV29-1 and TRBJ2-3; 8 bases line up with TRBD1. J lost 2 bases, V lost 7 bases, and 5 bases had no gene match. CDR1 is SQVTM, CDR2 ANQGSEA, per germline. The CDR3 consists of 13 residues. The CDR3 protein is CSGRQGYTDTQYF. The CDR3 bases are TGCAGCGGTAGACAGGGGTACACAGATACGCAGTATTTT.

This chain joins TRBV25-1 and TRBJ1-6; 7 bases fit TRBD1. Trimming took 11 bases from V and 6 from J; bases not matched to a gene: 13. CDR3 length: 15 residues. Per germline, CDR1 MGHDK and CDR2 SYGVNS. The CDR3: CASTQTGLRNSPLHF. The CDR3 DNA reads TGTGCCTCAACCCAGACAGGGCTTCGTAATTCACCCCTCCACTTT.

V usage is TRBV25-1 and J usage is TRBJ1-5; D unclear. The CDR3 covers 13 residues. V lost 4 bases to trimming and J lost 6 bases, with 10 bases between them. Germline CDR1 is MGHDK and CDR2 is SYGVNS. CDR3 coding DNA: TGTGCCAGCAGTGGAATACGAGGTCAGCCCCAGCATTTT. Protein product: CASSGIRGQPQHF.